The 14 T cell receptor beta chains below were found in one sample sequenced in a study of OX40 agonist ivuxolimab in advanced cancers. Repertoires were generated with immunoSEQ multiplex PCR, while TCRdb's copy carries only in-frame clones and drops some. The repertoire consists of just over 90,000 clones, with 92% occurring once and the leading ten covering 3% to 3.5%. The sample was CD4+ or CD8+ T cells sorted from blood, taken in a trial of the OX40 agonist ivuxolimab. Receptors were obtained from an adult with an advanced solid tumor such as melanoma, head and neck, liver or kidney cancer.

This chain links TRBV2 with TRBJ1-2; D not resolved. V dropped 8 bases and J dropped 6 bases, with 16 bases sitting between them. The CDR3 is 13 residues long. Germline assignment: CDR1 SNHLY and CDR2 FYNNEI. The CDR3 bases are TGTGCCAGCCAATCCCAGGTCGGTCATGGCTACACCTTC. Its translation: CASQSQVGHGYTF.

This clone was recorded a few times. The chain recombines TRBV13 with TRBJ2-1, with D unresolved. CDR3 length: 11 residues. Germline V CDR1 and CDR2: PRHDT, FYEKMQ (reference sequence). With 5 bases removed from V and 10 bases from J, the gap between germline ends came to 9 bases. CDR3: CASSRGPEQFF. The CDR3 nucleotides read TGTGCCAGCAGCAGAGGACCCGAGCAGTTCTTC.

The chain recombines TRBV5-1 with TRBJ2-3, with TRBD1 as a possible D gene (6 bases). CDR1 is SGHRS and CDR2 is YFSETQ in the germline V gene. The CDR3 extends over 16 amino acids. Trimming stripped 3 bases from V and 4 bases from J, with 18 bases between. The CDR3 protein is CASSSGQSPVPDTQYF. CDR3 DNA: TGCGCCAGCAGCTCAGGACAGTCCCCCGTCCCAGATACGCAGTATTTT.

V gene TRBV9 combines with J gene TRBJ1-2; D call uncertain. This CDR3 has 14 residues. V lost 0 bases to trimming and J lost 6 bases, with 12 bases between them. Germline V lookup: CDR1 SGDLS, CDR2 YYNGEE. The chain's CDR3 is CASSVVSSLDGYTF. The CDR3 DNA sequence: TGTGCCAGCAGCGTAGTCTCCTCTCTCGATGGCTACACCTTC.

The genes are TRBV9 and TRBJ2-5, with D perhaps TRBD2 (5 bases). Germline V lookup: CDR1 SGDLS, CDR2 YYNGEE. V was shortened by 0 bases and J by 4 bases, with 7 bases between the two germline ends. CDR3 length: 13 residues. CDR3 region: CASSVDRGETQYF. The CDR3 DNA follows: TGTGCCAGCAGCGTAGACCGGGGAGAGACCCAGTACTTC. The whole variable domain, filled in from reference TRBV9 and TRBJ2-5, reads DSGVTQTPKHLITATGQRVTLRCSPRSGDLSVYWYQQSLDQGLQFLIQYYNGEERAKGNILERFSAQQFPDLHSELNLSSLELGDSALYFCASSVDRGETQYFGPGTRLLVL.

The chain combines TRBV11-2 with TRBJ1-5; no clear D gene. Germline V CDR1 and CDR2: SGHAT, FQNNGV. CDR3 size: 13 residues. With 4 bases removed from V and 5 bases from J, the gap between germline ends came to 9 bases. The chain's CDR3 is CASSSRRDQPQHF. Here the CDR3 DNA reads TGTGCCAGCAGCTCCCGGAGGGATCAGCCCCAGCATTTT.

This clone has only one observation. The genes are TRBV19 and TRBJ2-1, with no clear D. CDR1 is LNHDA and CDR2 is SQIVND in the germline V gene (reference sequence). Trimming took 1 base from V and 8 from J, leaving 6 bases between them. This CDR3 comprises 12 residues. The DNA of the CDR3 is TGTGCCAGTAGTATAGGGTCGGATGAGCAGTTCTTC. Translated, it gives CASSIGSDEQFF. The full variable domain, completed using reference TRBV19 and TRBJ2-1, is DGGITQSPKYLFRKEGQNVTLSCEQNLNHDAMYWYRQDPGQGLRLIYYSQIVNDFQKGDIAEGYSVSREKKESFPLTVTSAQKNPTAFYLCASSIGSDEQFFGPGTRLTVL.

The rearrangement joins TRBV27 to TRBJ2-1; D unresolved. The CDR3 is made up of 15 amino acids. From germline, CDR1 is MNHEY and CDR2 SMNVEV (reference sequence). The ends were cut back, 5 bases at V and 0 bases at J, with 11 bases in the middle. CDR3 DNA sequence: TGTGCCAGCAGTGAGAGCCTTCTCTCCTACAATGAGCAGTTCTTC. This codes for CASSESLLSYNEQFF.

The chain combines TRBV6-5 with TRBJ2-7, with no clear D. The germline V and J ends were trimmed by 6 bases and 5 bases, with 17 bases remaining between them. Germline V CDR1 and CDR2: MNHEY, SVGAGI. The CDR3 is 14 amino acids. As DNA, the CDR3 is TGTGCCAGCAGCCGCCCCTTTGGGCCCCACGAGCAGTACTTC. It codes for CASSRPFGPHEQYF.

V is TRBV9 and J is TRBJ1-1; D is perhaps TRBD1 (5 bases). The CDR3 extends over 13 amino acids. The ends were cut back, 4 bases at V and 5 bases at J, with 12 bases in the middle. CDR1 is SGDLS and CDR2 is YYNGEE in the germline V gene. CDR3 DNA: TGTGCCAGCAGCCCCGGGGGTGGGACTGAAGCTTTCTTT. Translation: CASSPGGGTEAFF.

The J gene is TRBJ2-5, the V gene TRBV27; 7 nucleotides match TRBD1. There are 13 residues in the CDR3. CDR1 and CDR2 (germline): MNHEY, SMNVEV (reference sequence). With V trimmed by 5 bases and J by 5 bases, 5 bases remained unmatched. The CDR3 DNA is TGTGCCAGCAGTCCACAGGGGTATGAGACCCAGTACTTC. Its translation is CASSPQGYETQYF.

This clone occurred a few times. The rearrangement uses TRBV27 and TRBJ1-5; a possible D gene is TRBD1 (5 bases). V lost 6 bases to trimming and J lost 2 bases, with 14 bases between them. The length of the CDR3 is 15 residues. Per the germline V gene, CDR1 is MNHEY and CDR2 is SMNVEV (reference sequence). The CDR3, as DNA: TGTGCCAGCAGGATAACATGGGACGGCAATCAGCCCCAGCATTTT. It codes for CASRITWDGNQPQHF.

The chain couples TRBV9 to TRBJ2-7; D not resolved. The CDR3 is 15 residues long. Germline lookup yields CDR1 SGDLS and CDR2 YYNGEE. Deletions cut 0 bases from V and 6 bases from J, with 16 bases between. CDR3 in amino acids: CASSVGRKGTGEQYF. Written as DNA, the CDR3 is TGTGCCAGCAGCGTAGGAAGGAAGGGAACGGGCGAGCAGTACTTC.

The chain joins TRBV27 to TRBJ2-7; the match to TRBD1 covers 7 bases. Germline trimming cut 0 bases from V and 4 bases from J; bases unmatched to any gene: 3. The CDR3 extends over 14 amino acids. Germline V CDR1 and CDR2: MNHEY, SMNVEV (reference sequence). This CDR3 is CASSLSGQLYEQYF. The CDR3 DNA is TGTGCCAGCAGTTTATCGGGACAGCTTTACGAGCAGTACTTC.